These T cell receptor beta chains were read from a single sample in a study of blood T cell repertoires in COVID-19. Assay used: immunoSEQ multiplex PCR; TCRdb lists only in-frame clones, some missing. The profile shows roughly 130,000 clones, 75% to 90% of them singletons. The sequenced sample consisted of peripheral blood. The receptors come from a man in his 70s with acute or convalescent COVID-19. CDR3s include the opening cysteine and the closing phenylalanine or tryptophan. The order of the fields is J gene, clone size, V gene, CDR3 protein. Part of the rows lack a size; the others show once, few, many or a class for expanded clones.

j_gene: TRBJ1-4; abundance: .; v_gene: TRBV6-5; CDR3aa: CASRQRGGTNEKLFF
j_gene: TRBJ1-2; abundance: once; v_gene: TRBV5-1; CDR3aa: CASSLVGEASGYTF
j_gene: TRBJ2-2; abundance: .; v_gene: TRBV27; CDR3aa: CASSLVAGGPGELFF
j_gene: TRBJ2-4; abundance: .; v_gene: TRBV19; CDR3aa: CASSRDRGGGAKNIQYF
j_gene: TRBJ1-2; abundance: .; v_gene: TRBV27; CDR3aa: CASSLVPGLRGYTF
j_gene: TRBJ2-3; abundance: .; v_gene: TRBV10-1; CDR3aa: CASSRQGADTQYF
j_gene: TRBJ1-5; abundance: .; v_gene: TRBV27; CDR3aa: CASSPYDRRQPQHF
j_gene: TRBJ2-3; abundance: .; v_gene: TRBV11-3; CDR3aa: CASSLGQGTTDTQYF
j_gene: TRBJ2-3; abundance: .; v_gene: TRBV19; CDR3aa: CASSIGSSGGVLPADTQYF
j_gene: TRBJ2-2; abundance: .; v_gene: TRBV5-1; CDR3aa: CASSSGLAGTGELFF
j_gene: TRBJ1-4; abundance: .; v_gene: TRBV28; CDR3aa: CASSFGDSGREKLFF
j_gene: TRBJ1-1; abundance: .; v_gene: TRBV5-6; CDR3aa: CASSLAQGAVEAFF
j_gene: TRBJ1-2; abundance: .; v_gene: TRBV5-1; CDR3aa: CASSPILDRRGDYGYTF
j_gene: TRBJ2-1; abundance: .; v_gene: TRBV10-3; CDR3aa: CAISKRWDEQFF
j_gene: TRBJ1-2; abundance: .; v_gene: TRBV7-9; CDR3aa: CASSLPVDYGYTF
j_gene: TRBJ1-2; abundance: .; v_gene: TRBV5-4; CDR3aa: CASSLYRTGGSGYTF
j_gene: TRBJ1-3; abundance: .; v_gene: TRBV2; CDR3aa: CASSEATGLSGNTIYF
j_gene: TRBJ2-5; abundance: .; v_gene: TRBV5-4; CDR3aa: CASSLDGLAGGTRAETQYF
j_gene: TRBJ2-7; abundance: .; v_gene: TRBV5-8; CDR3aa: CASSLQGGHEQYF
j_gene: TRBJ2-3; abundance: .; v_gene: TRBV6-5; CDR3aa: CASRQGASDTQYF
j_gene: TRBJ2-3; abundance: .; v_gene: TRBV12-2; CDR3aa: CASRLGGLAGATDTQYF
j_gene: TRBJ1-2; abundance: .; v_gene: TRBV30; CDR3aa: CAWRGRYGYTF
j_gene: TRBJ1-5; abundance: .; v_gene: TRBV2; CDR3aa: CASRDSMQPQHF
j_gene: TRBJ1-2; abundance: .; v_gene: TRBV6-5; CDR3aa: CASRLRDRGLDGYTF
j_gene: TRBJ1-6; abundance: .; v_gene: TRBV15; CDR3aa: CATSREPGTGSNSPLHF
j_gene: TRBJ1-1; abundance: .; v_gene: TRBV12-5; CDR3aa: CASGLDWNTEAFF
j_gene: TRBJ1-5; abundance: .; v_gene: TRBV27; CDR3aa: CASRAGTGANQPQHF
j_gene: TRBJ1-1; abundance: .; v_gene: TRBV18; CDR3aa: CASSPQTGRTTEAFF
j_gene: TRBJ1-3; abundance: .; v_gene: TRBV5-1; CDR3aa: CASSPFTSRTGERGGNTIYF
j_gene: TRBJ1-4; abundance: .; v_gene: TRBV18; CDR3aa: CASSPAGQGEKLFF
j_gene: TRBJ1-6; abundance: .; v_gene: TRBV6-5; CDR3aa: CASSRGGNYNSPLHF
j_gene: TRBJ1-2; abundance: .; v_gene: TRBV19; CDR3aa: CASSLSGGTGFGYTF